This record looks at one TCR beta chain sequence and its context. Profiling relied on immunoSEQ multiplex PCR, and the TCRdb table lists in-frame clones only, not all of them. The sample consists of 300,000 to 400,000 clones, approximately 90% of them appearing once. The CDR3 has 16 residues. Germline trimming cut 4 bases from V and 7 bases from J; bases unmatched to any gene: 14. CDR1 is MGHRA and CDR2 is YSYEKL in the germline V gene. These data are taken from a study of blood T cell repertoires in COVID-19. At the level of the study: PBMCs, B-cell-depleted T cells, or T cells provided the cDNA or gDNA that made up the material.

This clonotype originated in a man aged 25-45 years with COVID-19, enrolled during active disease. The genes are TRBV4-1 and TRBJ1-1; TRBD1 agrees at 8 bases. Sequencing was performed on peripheral blood. For the CDR3, the DNA is TGCGCCAGCAGCCTACTATATGGACAGGGATTAGGTGAAGCTTTCTTT. This translates into CASSLLYGQGLGEAFF.